The T cell receptor (beta chain) under discussion was sequenced for a study of T cells in Graves' hyperthyroidism and ophthalmopathy. Study findings and constraints: Researchers found most expanded thyroid clonotypes above 0.001 in blood as well.

The PBMCs were sourced from fresh peripheral blood (approximately 9.6 ml). V was shortened by 4 bases and J by 7 bases, with 11 bases between the two germline ends. This CDR3 comprises 12 residues. Germline CDR1 and CDR2: LGHDT and YNNKEL (reference sequence). Amplified TCR beta CDR3 regions came from RNA transcripts. An initial round of RT-PCR targeting the TCR CDR3 relied on the HTBI primer set. Each CDR3 protein gets one entry after TCRdb re-called the multiplex PCR reads with MiXCR. The profile shows 280,000 or so distinct CDR3 sequences, about 25% of them singletons. Concerning this clonotype itself: Its antigen is unknown.

This receptor was obtained from a man aged 40-55 years with Graves' hyperthyroidism that later progressed to Graves' ophthalmopathy. The rearrangement joins TRBV3-1 to TRBJ2-7, with D hard to call. Material: blood. CDR3 bases: TGTGCCAGCAGCCCCCTTAAGCCAGAGCAGTACTTC. It yields the protein CASSPLKPEQYF.